Listed below are T cell receptor beta chains from one sample, sequenced in a study of regulatory T cells in long-lasting Graves disease. MiXCR, applied by TCRdb to the multiplex PCR reads, yields one record per CDR3 protein. Of 350,000 to 500,000 distinct CDR3 sequences listed, roughly 15% are singletons. These data are also associated with another study on T cells in Graves' hyperthyroidism and ophthalmopathy.

The sample in question was peripheral blood mononuclear cells (PBMCs), obtained at new diagnosis, from a patient treated with antithyroid drugs. The receptors come from a woman between 45 and 60 years old with Graves disease. The CDR3 runs from the conserved cysteine through the conserved F or W.

>TRBV7-2|TRBJ2-7
CASSFASGPYSYEQYF
>TRBV2|TRBJ2-2
CASSKLVNTGELFF
>TRBV20-1|TRBJ2-1
CSGLRLAGYNEQFF
>TRBV9|TRBJ1-4
CASSGVATNEKLFF
>TRBV28|TRBJ1-1
CASRDRGSTEAFF
>TRBV7-2|TRBJ1-5
CASSLDPGQPQHF
>TRBV12-3/TRBV12-4|TRBJ1-4
CASSLDMGDVPINEKLFF
>TRBV12-3/TRBV12-4|TRBJ1-3
CASSISGNTIYF
>TRBV6-1|TRBJ2-3
CASSESGRTTDTQYF
>TRBV7-9|TRBJ2-1
CASSLMNVGAQGAKNEQFF
>TRBV7-9|TRBJ2-5
CASSPRYTGASETQYF
>TRBV5-6|TRBJ1-5
CASSGWTGSNQPQHF
>TRBV11-2|TRBJ2-5
CASSLDGRGLETQYF
>TRBV3-1|TRBJ2-7
CASSQGRLAEYEQYF
>TRBV2|TRBJ2-5
CASSEDPRGYQETQYF
>TRBV4-1|TRBJ1-2
CASSQDATGNYGCTF
>TRBV10-3|TRBJ2-1
CAITHDRGQGNEQFF
>TRBV20-1|TRBJ1-2
CSATGGVGKNYGYTF
>TRBV4-1|TRBJ1-5
CASSRSRDRAINQPQHF
>TRBV14|TRBJ2-7
CASSQEITRSSYEQYF
>TRBV27|TRBJ2-7
CASVLSRYEQYF
>TRBV30|TRBJ1-1
CAWSTRGGNTEAFF
>TRBV30|TRBJ2-7
CAWNGGLLSYEQYF
>TRBV3-1|TRBJ1-1
CASSQVFSGFVAEAFF
>TRBV30|TRBJ1-5
CAWDRGFTSNQPQHF